Sequencing of this TCR beta chain was carried out in a study of technical replicates of blood from a handful of donors. Only in-frame clones appear in the TCRdb table, and some are missing; sequencing was by immunoSEQ multiplex PCR. The data contain tens of thousands of clones, approximately 90% of them singletons. The CDR3 spans 14 residues. The germline V gene encodes CDR1 GTSNPN and CDR2 SVGIG (reference sequence). V lost 1 base to trimming and J lost 9 bases; unmatched junction nucleotides: 5. The sequenced sample consisted of T cells isolated from PBMCs. V is TRBV30 and J is TRBJ2-1, with 11 nucleotides matching TRBD2. The TCR comes from a human donor in good health. CDR3 sequence (DNA): TGTGCCTGGAGTGAGGGACTAGCGGTCAGTGAGCAGTTCTTC. This sequence encodes CAWSEGLAVSEQFF.